Listed here are 23 T cell receptor beta chains from one sample, sequenced in a study of shared T cell receptors in the human thymus. Assay used: immunoSEQ multiplex PCR; TCRdb lists only in-frame clones, some missing. The table shows approximately 490,000 clones, with around three quarters occurring only once. The data also belong to a second study, concerning human thymus T cells.

The sample consisted of thymocytes. Receptors originate from a boy in the first two years of life with a congenital heart defect.

The chain has TRBV27 and TRBJ1-3, with D maybe TRBD1 (6 bases). This CDR3 has 14 amino acids. Germline-derived CDR1 and CDR2 are MNHEY and SMNVEV (reference sequence). V was trimmed by 6 bases and J by 3 bases, leaving 12 bases between them. The CDR3: CASRTGTNGNTIYF. The CDR3 region has the DNA TGTGCCAGCAGAACTGGGACAAATGGAAACACCATATATTTT.

The rearrangement joins TRBV5-6 to TRBJ2-3; D unclear. There are 13 residues in the CDR3. Per germline, CDR1 SGHDT and CDR2 YYEEEE. Trimming took 4 bases from V and 3 from J, leaving 9 bases between them. CDR3 loop: CASSRPGTDTQYF. The CDR3 DNA is TGTGCCAGCAGCAGACCCGGGACAGATACGCAGTATTTT.

V is TRBV28 and J is TRBJ2-1; a possible D gene is TRBD1 (5 bases). Germline V lookup: CDR1 MDHEN, CDR2 SYDVKM. The V end was cut by 8 bases, the J end by 9 bases, with 20 bases between. The CDR3 is 14 residues long. The CDR3 sequence: CASLTGVRAGEQFF. CDR3 DNA: TGTGCCAGCTTAACGGGTGTCAGGGCCGGTGAGCAGTTCTTC.

The V call is TRBV18, the J call TRBJ2-1, with TRBD2 matching over 14 bases. CDR1 and CDR2 from the germline V gene are KGHSH and LQKENI. The CDR3 sequence is 20 residues long. Trimming at V came to 5 bases and at J to 5 bases, leaving 17 bases not matched to a gene. CDR3 bases: TGTGCCAGCTCAAGGGCAGGCGAGACTAGCGGGAGGGCAACCCACAATGAGCAGTTCTTC. It specifies CASSRAGETSGRATHNEQFF.

The rearrangement uses TRBV15 and TRBJ2-1; TRBD2 matches 8 bases. Germline V gene sequence: CDR1 LNHNV, CDR2 YYDKDF (reference sequence). The V and J ends lost 5 bases and 4 bases, in that order; junction bases with no gene match: 7. The CDR3 sequence is 15 residues long. The CDR3: CATSFTPSGYNEQFF. The CDR3 region has the DNA TGTGCCACCAGCTTCACCCCTAGCGGGTACAATGAGCAGTTCTTC.

The rearrangement uses TRBV4-1 and TRBJ2-7; D might be TRBD1 (6 bases). CDR1 is MGHRA and CDR2 is YSYEKL in the germline V gene. Trimming took 0 bases from V and 5 from J, leaving 23 bases between them. The CDR3 sequence is 18 residues long. CDR3 sequence reads: CASSQDPLRGAEDNEQYF. In nucleotides, the CDR3 is TGCGCCAGCAGCCAAGATCCCCTCAGGGGCGCAGAGGACAACGAGCAGTACTTC.

This rearrangement joins TRBV7-9 to TRBJ1-2; TRBD1 might be the D (6 bases). Germline V gene data show CDR1 as SEHNR and CDR2 as FQNEAQ (reference sequence). The CDR3 runs 14 residues. Trimming took 1 base from V and 8 from J, leaving 14 bases between them. The CDR3 bases are TGTGCCAGCAGCTTAGACAGGGCTAAGTGGGGCTACACCTTC. Protein product: CASSLDRAKWGYTF.

The rearrangement uses TRBV30 and TRBJ2-4; perhaps TRBD1 as D (5 bases). The CDR3 is 13 amino acids. The V gene's germline CDR1 is GTSNPN and CDR2 SVGIG (reference sequence). The V end lost 8 bases, the J end lost 0 bases, and 11 bases lay between the germline ends. The CDR3 loop reads CAASGLAKNIQYF. CDR3 DNA sequence: TGTGCCGCATCAGGGCTAGCCAAAAACATTCAGTACTTC. The whole variable domain, remainder taken from reference TRBV30 and TRBJ2-4, is SQTIHQWPATLVQPVGSPLSLECTVEGTSNPNLYWYRQAAGRGLQLLFYSVGIGQISSEVPQNLSASRPQDRQFILSSKKLLLSDSGFYLCAASGLAKNIQYFGAGTRLSVL.

The rearrangement joins TRBV11-3 to TRBJ2-1; 9 nucleotides line up with TRBD2. This CDR3 region has 20 residues. Per the germline V gene, CDR1 is SGHNT and CDR2 is YENEEA. V trimming: 3 bases; J trimming: 1 base; junction bases outside the gene matches: 16. CDR3 protein: CASSFFNVAGGPRSYNEQFF. DNA for the CDR3: TGTGCCAGCAGCTTTTTTAACGTGGCGGGAGGGCCTCGGTCCTACAATGAGCAGTTCTTC.

V usage is TRBV7-2 and J usage is TRBJ2-7; maybe TRBD2 (6 bases). In germline, CDR1 is SGHTA, CDR2 FQGNSA. Trimming cost V 4 bases and J 2 bases, with 12 bases left between them. This CDR3 comprises 14 residues. The CDR3 is CASSWRGWPYEQYF. DNA for the CDR3: TGTGCCAGCAGCTGGCGGGGATGGCCCTACGAGCAGTACTTC.

The chain links TRBV28 to TRBJ2-1; 8 nucleotides line up with TRBD2. Trimming removed 8 bases from V and 1 base from J; junction bases left unmatched: 10. This CDR3 is 16 amino acids long. CDR1 and CDR2 from the germline V gene are MDHEN and SYDVKM. CDR3 residues: CASSSPGGRSYNEQFF. The CDR3 DNA sequence: TGTGCCAGCTCCTCTCCCGGCGGGAGGTCCTACAATGAGCAGTTCTTC.

V usage is TRBV9 and J usage is TRBJ1-2; a possible D gene is TRBD1 (6 bases). Germline V gene lookup returns CDR1 SGDLS and CDR2 YYNGEE. The V gene lost 0 bases and the J gene lost 0 bases, with 18 bases spanning the gap. The CDR3 runs to 18 residues. Written as DNA, the CDR3 is TGTGCCAGCAGCGTAGCTCGTGAGACAGGACTTCCTAACTATGGCTACACCTTC. It is translated as CASSVARETGLPNYGYTF.

The rearrangement joins TRBV5-1 to TRBJ1-2; TRBD1 agrees at 7 bases. Per germline, CDR1 SGHRS and CDR2 YFSETQ. V dropped 2 bases and J dropped 3; count of bases not matched to a gene: 10. The CDR3 runs to 16 residues. The chain's CDR3 is CASSLERQGRDYGYTF. DNA of the CDR3: TGCGCCAGCAGCTTAGAAAGACAGGGAAGGGACTATGGCTACACCTTC.

The chain recombines TRBV4-2 with TRBJ2-1; 9 positions match TRBD2. This CDR3 has 14 amino acids. After removal of 9 bases from V and 5 bases from J, the junction contained 8 bases not matched to a gene. In germline, CDR1 is LGHNA, CDR2 YNFKEQ. This CDR3 reads CASSGSDGNNEQFF. DNA of the CDR3: TGTGCCAGTAGCGGGAGCGACGGAAACAATGAGCAGTTCTTC.

A word on this clone: One end of the junction fails to match germline, which may point to a read error. This chain links TRBV7-7 with TRBJ2-7; 15 bases are a match to TRBD2. The CDR3 has 18 residues. Germline V lookup: CDR1 SSHAT, CDR2 FNYEAQ (reference sequence). CDR3: CASSLAPGLAGGSYEQYF. Here the CDR3 DNA reads TGTGCTAGCAGCTTAGCGCCGGGACTAGCGGGAGGTTCCTACGAGCAGTACTTC.

V is TRBV18 and J is TRBJ2-1; 9 nucleotides agree with TRBD2. With V trimmed by 3 bases and J by 0 bases, 24 bases remained unmatched. Germline CDR1 is KGHSH and CDR2 is LQKENI. The CDR3 extends over 23 amino acids. In nucleotides, the CDR3 is TGTGCCAGCTCACCCTACCGTGATAGCGGGGGAGTCGAAAGGGGTAGCTCCTACAATGAGCAGTTCTTC. It encodes CASSPYRDSGGVERGSSYNEQFF.

V gene TRBV25-1 combines with J gene TRBJ2-5, with D possibly matching TRBD1 (6 bases). The CDR3 is 13 amino acids. Trimming pared 7 bases from V and 5 bases from J, leaving 14 bases between. The germline V gene has CDR1 MGHDK and CDR2 SYGVNS. The CDR3 here is CASTAAGAETQYF. The CDR3 coding sequence is TGTGCCAGCACCGCCGCAGGGGCGGAGACCCAGTACTTC.

J is TRBJ2-5 and V is TRBV4-1, with 7 positions matching TRBD2. Trimming cost V 1 base and J 1 base; bases outside gene matches: 9. This CDR3 has 17 amino acids. From germline, CDR1 is MGHRA and CDR2 YSYEKL. CDR3 nucleotide sequence: TGCGCCAGCAGCCAAGCCCTGAACGGGAGGATCCAAGAGACCCAGTACTTC. This gives the protein CASSQALNGRIQETQYF.

This clone was observed once. The chain recombines TRBV11-2 with TRBJ1-6, with TRBD1 identical over 8 bases. After removal of 2 bases from V and 8 bases from J, the junction contained 11 bases not matched to a gene. The CDR3 is made up of 17 amino acids. CDR1 and CDR2 from the germline V gene are SGHAT and FQNNGV. This chain's CDR3 is CASSLLRQGASHSPLHF. The CDR3 DNA follows: TGTGCCAGCAGCTTATTACGGCAGGGGGCTAGTCATTCACCCCTCCACTTT.

The genes are TRBV6-6 and TRBJ1-2; possibly TRBD1 for D (6 bases). The CDR3 consists of 12 residues. CDR1 is MNHNY, CDR2 SVGAGI, per germline (reference sequence). V was cut by 7 bases and J by 7 bases, with 13 bases left in between. CDR3 coding DNA: TGTGCCAGCACCGCGGGGGGGGCTGGCTACACCTTC. Translated: CASTAGGAGYTF.

J is TRBJ2-7 and V is TRBV6-5; D is perhaps TRBD1 (5 bases). V gave up 2 bases and J gave up 5 bases, with 13 bases separating them. In germline, CDR1 is MNHEY, CDR2 SVGAGI. This CDR3 comprises 14 residues. In nucleotides, the CDR3 is TGTGCCAGCAGTTACGGGCAGGGTGAGGACGAGCAGTACTTC. Amino acid sequence: CASSYGQGEDEQYF.

V and J are TRBV19 and TRBJ2-7; the match to TRBD1 covers 8 bases. With 0 bases clipped from V and 2 bases from J, the junction kept 3 bases outside the gene matches. The CDR3 loop spans 15 amino acids. The germline V gene encodes CDR1 LNHDA and CDR2 SQIVND (reference sequence). The CDR3 loop is CASSIEDRETYEQYF. CDR3 nucleotides: TGTGCCAGTAGTATAGAGGACAGGGAGACCTACGAGCAGTACTTC.

This chain connects TRBV5-6 to TRBJ1-2; 7 bases match TRBD1. The CDR3 sequence is 15 residues long. V shed 3 bases and J 5 bases; nucleotides not matched to a gene: 10. The V gene's germline CDR1 is SGHDT and CDR2 YYEEEE. As DNA, the CDR3 is TGTGCCAGCAGCTACGTGACAGGGACAAATTATGGCTACACCTTC. Protein sequence: CASSYVTGTNYGYTF.